The T cell receptor (beta chain) under discussion was sequenced for a study of CD8 T cells in ankylosing spondylitis. Broader study findings: A motif in TCR beta, a set of fewer than ten highly homologous variants, appeared characteristic of ankylosing spondylitis blood. Reportedly, significant enrichment of disease-linked clones occurred in matched ankylosing spondylitis synovial fluid.

TCRdb processed the 5' RACE reads anew with MiXCR; each CDR3 protein has one entry. Of about 460,000 distinct CDR3 sequences in the sample, approximately 5% were seen once. V shed 3 bases, J shed 1 base, and the junction held 4 bases outside the gene matches. The germline V gene has CDR1 SGHRS and CDR2 YFSETQ. This CDR3 comprises 15 residues. The sample holds many counts of this clonotype. Its antigen is unidentified. The rearrangement uses TRBV5-1 and TRBJ1-1; 9 bases align to TRBD1. Material: blood, either unsorted or a sorted T cell fraction (not recorded which). This receptor was taken from a male donor with ankylosing spondylitis. CDR3 region: CASSYRGQGNTEAFF. The DNA of the CDR3 is TGCGCCAGCAGCTACCGGGGACAGGGGAACACTGAAGCTTTCTTT.